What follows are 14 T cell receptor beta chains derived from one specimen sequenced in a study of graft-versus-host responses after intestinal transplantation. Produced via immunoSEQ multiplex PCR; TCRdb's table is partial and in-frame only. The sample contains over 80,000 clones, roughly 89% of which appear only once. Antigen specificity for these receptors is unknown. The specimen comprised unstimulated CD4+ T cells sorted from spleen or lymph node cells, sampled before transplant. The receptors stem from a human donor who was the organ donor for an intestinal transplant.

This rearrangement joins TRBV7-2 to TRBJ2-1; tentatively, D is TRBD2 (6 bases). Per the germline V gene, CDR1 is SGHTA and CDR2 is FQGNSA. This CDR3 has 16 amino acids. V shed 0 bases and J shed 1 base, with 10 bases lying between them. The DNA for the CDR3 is TGTGCCAGCAGCTTAGCGGGTGGGGGGTCCTACAATGAGCAGTTCTTC. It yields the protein CASSLAGGGSYNEQFF.

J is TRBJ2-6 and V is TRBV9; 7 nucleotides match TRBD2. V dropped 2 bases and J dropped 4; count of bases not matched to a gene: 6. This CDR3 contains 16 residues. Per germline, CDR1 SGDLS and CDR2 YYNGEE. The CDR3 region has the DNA TGTGCCAGCAGCGTTGGGGGGGTTGCCGGGGCCAACGTCCTGACTTTC. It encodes CASSVGGVAGANVLTF. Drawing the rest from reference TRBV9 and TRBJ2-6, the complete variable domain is DSGVTQTPKHLITATGQRVTLRCSPRSGDLSVYWYQQSLDQGLQFLIQYYNGEERAKGNILERFSAQQFPDLHSELNLSSLELGDSALYFCASSVGGVAGANVLTFGAGSRLTVL.

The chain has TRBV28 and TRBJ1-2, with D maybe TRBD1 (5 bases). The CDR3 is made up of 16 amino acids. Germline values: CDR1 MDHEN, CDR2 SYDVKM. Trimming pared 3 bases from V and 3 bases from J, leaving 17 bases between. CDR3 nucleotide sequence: TGTGCCAGCAGTTTTCTTCCCGGAAGGGGCGACTATGGCTACACCTTC. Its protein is CASSFLPGRGDYGYTF.

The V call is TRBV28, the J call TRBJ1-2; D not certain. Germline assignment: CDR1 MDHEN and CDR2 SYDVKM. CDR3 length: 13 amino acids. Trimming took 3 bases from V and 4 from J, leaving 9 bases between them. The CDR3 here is CASSFTPSYGYTF. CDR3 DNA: TGTGCCAGCAGTTTTACCCCCAGCTATGGCTACACCTTC.

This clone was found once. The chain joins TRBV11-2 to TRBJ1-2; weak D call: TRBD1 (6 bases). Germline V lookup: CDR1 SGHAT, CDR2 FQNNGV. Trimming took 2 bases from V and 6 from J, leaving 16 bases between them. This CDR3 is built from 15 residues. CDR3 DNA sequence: TGTGCCAGCAGCTTATTGGCGCAGGGGATCCATGGCTACACCTTC. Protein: CASSLLAQGIHGYTF.

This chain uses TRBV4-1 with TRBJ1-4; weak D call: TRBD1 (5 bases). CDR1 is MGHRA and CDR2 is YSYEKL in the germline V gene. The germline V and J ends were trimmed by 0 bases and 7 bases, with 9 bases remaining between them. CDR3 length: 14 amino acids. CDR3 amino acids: CASSQDRTIEKLFF. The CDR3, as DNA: TGCGCCAGCAGCCAAGATAGGACAATTGAAAAACTGTTTTTT.

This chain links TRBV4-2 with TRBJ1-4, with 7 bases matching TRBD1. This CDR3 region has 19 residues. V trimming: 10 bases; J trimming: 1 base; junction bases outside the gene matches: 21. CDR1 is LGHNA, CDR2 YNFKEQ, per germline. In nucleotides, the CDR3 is TGTGCCATAAAAGTACCGGGACAGACTTATTTTCTAACTAATGAAAAACTGTTTTTT. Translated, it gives CAIKVPGQTYFLTNEKLFF.

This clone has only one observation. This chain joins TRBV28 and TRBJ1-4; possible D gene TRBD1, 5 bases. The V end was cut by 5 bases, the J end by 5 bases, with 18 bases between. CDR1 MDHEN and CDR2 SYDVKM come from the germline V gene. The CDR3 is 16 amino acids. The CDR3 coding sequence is TGTGCCAGCAGTGCCCCGACAGCCTCTATCAATGAAAAACTGTTTTTT. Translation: CASSAPTASINEKLFF.

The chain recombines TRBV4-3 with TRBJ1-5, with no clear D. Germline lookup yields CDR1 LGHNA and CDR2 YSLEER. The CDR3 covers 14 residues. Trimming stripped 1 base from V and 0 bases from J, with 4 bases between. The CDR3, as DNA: TGCGCCAGCAGCCAAGTCCTTAGCAATCAGCCCCAGCATTTT. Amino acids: CASSQVLSNQPQHF.

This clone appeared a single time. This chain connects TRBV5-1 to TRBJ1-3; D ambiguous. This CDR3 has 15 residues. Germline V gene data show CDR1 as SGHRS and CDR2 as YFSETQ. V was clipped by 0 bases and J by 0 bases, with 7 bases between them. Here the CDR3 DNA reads TGCGCCAGCAGCTTGGTGGGAGACTCTGGAAACACCATATATTTT. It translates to CASSLVGDSGNTIYF.

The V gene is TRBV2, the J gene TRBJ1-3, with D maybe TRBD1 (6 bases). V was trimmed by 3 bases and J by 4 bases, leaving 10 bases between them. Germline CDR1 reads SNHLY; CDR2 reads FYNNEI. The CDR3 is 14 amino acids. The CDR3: CASSEQGRGNTIYF. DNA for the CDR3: TGTGCCAGCAGTGAGCAGGGGCGAGGAAACACCATATATTTT.

The CDR3 reads CASSLGQIYGYTF. The CDR3 DNA sequence: TGTGCCAGCAGCTTAGGACAGATCTATGGCTACACCTTC. The chain uses TRBV7-2 and TRBJ1-2; a possible D gene is TRBD1 (5 bases). This CDR3 has 13 amino acids. Germline-derived CDR1 and CDR2 are SGHTA and FQGNSA. With 1 base removed from V and 4 bases from J, the gap between germline ends came to 7 bases.

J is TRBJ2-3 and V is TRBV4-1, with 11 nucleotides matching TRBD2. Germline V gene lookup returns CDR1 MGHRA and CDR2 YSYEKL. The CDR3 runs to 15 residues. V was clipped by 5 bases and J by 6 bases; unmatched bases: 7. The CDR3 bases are TGCGCCAGCAGCTCTACTAGCGGGGGCTTGGATACGCAGTATTTT. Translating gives CASSSTSGGLDTQYF.

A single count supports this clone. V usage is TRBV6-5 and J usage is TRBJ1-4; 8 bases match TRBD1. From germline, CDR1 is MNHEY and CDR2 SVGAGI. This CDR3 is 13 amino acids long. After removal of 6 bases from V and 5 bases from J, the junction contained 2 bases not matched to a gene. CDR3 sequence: CASRDRVNEKLFF. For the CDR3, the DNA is TGTGCCAGCAGGGACAGGGTGAATGAAAAACTGTTTTTT.